The T cell receptor (beta chain) under discussion was sequenced for a study of cytomegalovirus exposure and HLA in healthy donors. Comment on this clone: The antigen is not known.

The germline gives CDR1 SGHNT, CDR2 YENEEA. The CDR3 runs 14 residues. V gave up 3 bases and J gave up 7 bases; unmatched junction bases: 3. The PCR was carried out with 60 Vbeta primers and 13 Jbeta primers. TCRdb's copy holds only in-frame clones and misses some; the assay was immunoSEQ multiplex PCR. The profile shows roughly 150,000 clones, 82% of them singletons. Notes on the study in general: In a later analysis, DRB1 alleles had the most associated TCRs; HLA-C alleles the fewest. A missense DCLRE1C variant was associated with V- and J-gene trimming of TCR beta chains in a later analysis, and an independent cohort replicated the association. Versus the roughly 690-donor mean, an Asian-associated ancestry cluster reportedly showed fewer N-insertions in a later analysis. Cytomegalovirus-associated status was assigned to about 180 TCR beta chains.

The TCR was taken from a girl under 18 in good health and CMV-seropositive. Material: PBMCs. This chain links TRBV11-3 with TRBJ1-4; 9 bases fit TRBD1. The CDR3: CASSLGTGSEKLFF. For the CDR3, the DNA is TGTGCCAGCAGCTTGGGGACAGGGAGTGAAAAACTGTTTTTT.